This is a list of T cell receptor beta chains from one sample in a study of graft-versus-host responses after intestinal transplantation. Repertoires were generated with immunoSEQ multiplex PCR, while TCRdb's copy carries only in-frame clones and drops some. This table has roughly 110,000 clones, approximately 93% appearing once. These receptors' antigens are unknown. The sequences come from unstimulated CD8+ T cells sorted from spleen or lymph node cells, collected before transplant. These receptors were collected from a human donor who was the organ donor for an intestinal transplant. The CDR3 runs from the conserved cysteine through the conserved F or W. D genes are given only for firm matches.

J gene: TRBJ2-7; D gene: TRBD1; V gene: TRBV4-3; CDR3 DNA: TGCGCCAGCAGCCAAGATGGTGCAGGGGGTTACGAGCAGTACTTC; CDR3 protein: CASSQDGAGGYEQYF
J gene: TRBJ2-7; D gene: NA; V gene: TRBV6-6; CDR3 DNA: TGTGCCAGCAGTTACTCTAAGGCGTGGGACGAGCAGTACTTC; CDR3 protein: CASSYSKAWDEQYF
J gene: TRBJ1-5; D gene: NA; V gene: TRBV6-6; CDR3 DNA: TGTGCCAGCAGTTACTCGATTCCGGAATTTGATCAGCCCCAGCATTTT; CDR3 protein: CASSYSIPEFDQPQHF
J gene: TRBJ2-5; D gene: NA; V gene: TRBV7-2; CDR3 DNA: TGTGCCAGCAGCTTAGGAATATTAAGGCACAGAGAGACCCAGTACTTC; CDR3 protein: CASSLGILRHRETQYF
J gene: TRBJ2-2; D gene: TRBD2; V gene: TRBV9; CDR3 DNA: TGTGCCAGCAGCGCCCGGGGGGGTACCGGGGAGCTGTTTTTT; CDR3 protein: CASSARGGTGELFF
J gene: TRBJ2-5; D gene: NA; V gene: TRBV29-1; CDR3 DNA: TGCAGCACCTCCGAGCGGGCTATCCAAGAGACCCAGTACTTC; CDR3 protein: CSTSERAIQETQYF
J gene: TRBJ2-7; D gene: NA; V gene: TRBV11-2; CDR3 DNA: TGTGCCAGCAGCCTCCGGGGGATCTCCTACGAGCAGTACTTC; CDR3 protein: CASSLRGISYEQYF
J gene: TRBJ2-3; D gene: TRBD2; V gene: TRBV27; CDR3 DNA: TGTGCCAGCAGTTTATCACTAGCGGGAGGCACAGATACGCAGTATTTT; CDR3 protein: CASSLSLAGGTDTQYF
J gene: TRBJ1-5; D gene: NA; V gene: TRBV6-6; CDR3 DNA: TGTGCCAGCAGTCATGGTAGCAATCAGCCCCAGCATTTT; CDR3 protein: CASSHGSNQPQHF
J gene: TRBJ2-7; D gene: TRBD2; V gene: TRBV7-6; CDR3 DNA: TGTGCCAGCAGCCGCGCCGGGGGGGGAGACGAGCAGTACTTC; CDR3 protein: CASSRAGGGDEQYF
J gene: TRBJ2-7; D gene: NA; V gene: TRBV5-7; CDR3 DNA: TGTGCCAGCAGCTTGAATACGGACCCCCCTAATCGAGGGCACTACGAGCAGTACTTC; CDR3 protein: CASSLNTDPPNRGHYEQYF
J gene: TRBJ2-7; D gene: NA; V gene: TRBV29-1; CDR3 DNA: TGCAGCGTGTCCACAGCCTTCTACGAGCAGTACTTC; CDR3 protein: CSVSTAFYEQYF
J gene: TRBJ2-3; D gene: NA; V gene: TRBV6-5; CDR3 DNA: TGTGCCAGCAGTAGCTGGCAGTCAGATACGCAGTATTTT; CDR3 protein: CASSSWQSDTQYF